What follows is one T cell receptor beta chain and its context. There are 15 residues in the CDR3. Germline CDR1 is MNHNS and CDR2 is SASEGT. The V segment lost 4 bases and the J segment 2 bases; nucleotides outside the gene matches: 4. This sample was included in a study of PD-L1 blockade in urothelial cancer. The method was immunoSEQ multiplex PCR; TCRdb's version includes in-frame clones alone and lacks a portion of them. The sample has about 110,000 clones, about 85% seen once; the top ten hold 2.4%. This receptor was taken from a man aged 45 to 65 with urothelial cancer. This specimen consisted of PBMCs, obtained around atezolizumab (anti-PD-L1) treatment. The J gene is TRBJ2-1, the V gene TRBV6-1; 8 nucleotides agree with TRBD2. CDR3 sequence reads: CASSVSGGPYNEQFF. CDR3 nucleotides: TGTGCCAGCAGTGTGTCGGGAGGGCCCTACAATGAGCAGTTCTTC.